Listed below are T cell receptor beta chains from one sample, sequenced in a study of blood T cells in healthy people across ages. TCRdb re-derived calls from the 5' RACE reads in MiXCR, one entry per CDR3 protein. The sample lists fewer than 900,000 distinct CDR3 sequences; approximately 49% were seen once. Sequenced input: blood. The receptors stem from a woman aged 55-75 years in good health. Both conserved end residues are part of each CDR3. The D gene is left open where the match is weak. A clone size is listed for some rows: how often the clone was seen (once, few, many), or a class if it is expanded.

v_call,clone_size,j_call,d_call,cdr3_nt,cdr3_aa
TRBV4-3,.,TRBJ2-6,TRBD1,TGCGCCAGCAGCCAAGATTATTTAGCACAGGGGCGCTCTGGGGCCAACGTCCTGACTTTC,CASSQDYLAQGRSGANVLTF
TRBV6-2/TRBV6-3,few,TRBJ2-5,.,TGTGCCAGCAGTTACTCGAAGGTCGGCAGGGAGCTTTTTAAGACCCAGTACTTC,CASSYSKVGRELFKTQYF
TRBV5-6,.,TRBJ2-7,.,TGTGCCAGCAGCTTAACGATCATCACCGCCTACGAGCAGTACTTC,CASSLTIITAYEQYF
TRBV4-3,.,TRBJ2-1,.,TGCGCCAGCAGCCCCCTGGGACGGCTCAATGAGCAGTTCTTC,CASSPLGRLNEQFF
TRBV5-1,.,TRBJ2-3,.,TGCGCCAGCAGCTTGGAGTCTTGGACAGATACGCAGTATTTT,CASSLESWTDTQYF
TRBV9,once,TRBJ2-1,TRBD2,TGTGCCAGCAGCGTAGGAATAAGACTAGCGGGACGTCAGGAGCAGTTCTTC,CASSVGIRLAGRQEQFF
TRBV25-1,.,TRBJ2-3,TRBD2,TGTGCCAGCGGGCTAGCGGGAGGGCTGGGTACGCAGTATTTT,CASGLAGGLGTQYF
TRBV27,.,TRBJ2-7,.,TGTGCCAGCAGTTTATCGCCAGGGACGAGCTCCTACGAGCAGTACTTC,CASSLSPGTSSYEQYF
TRBV12-3/TRBV12-4,.,TRBJ2-1,.,TGTGCCAGCAGCCTAGAGCAGGGCCTCTACAATGAGCAGTTCTTC,CASSLEQGLYNEQFF
TRBV29-1,few,TRBJ2-5,.,TGCAGCGTTATCACCCAAATTGCGCAGTACTTC,CSVITQIAQYF
TRBV3-1,.,TRBJ2-7,.,TGTGCCAGCAGCCAAGATCCCGGGGCACAAGAGGCCCAGTACTTC,CASSQDPGAQEAQYF
TRBV4-3,.,TRBJ1-1,.,TGCGCCAGCAGCCAAGATCCCACGTCGGGCACTGAAGCTTTCTTT,CASSQDPTSGTEAFF
TRBV7-2,.,TRBJ2-5,TRBD2,TGTGCCAGCAGCTTAGCGGGCAGCGGGAGATCGGAGACCCAGTACTTC,CASSLAGSGRSETQYF
TRBV2,.,TRBJ2-1,TRBD2,TGTGCCAGCAGTCTGACTAGCGGGAGATTCTCCTACAATGAGCAGTTCTTC,CASSLTSGRFSYNEQFF
TRBV27,.,TRBJ1-2,.,TGTGCCAGCAGTTTATCCGGCAGGGTGAGTGGCTACACCTTC,CASSLSGRVSGYTF
TRBV20-1,.,TRBJ1-4,.,TGCAGTGCTAGAGACGGATTAGAAAAACTGTTTTTT,CSARDGLEKLFF
TRBV18,.,TRBJ2-7,TRBD2,TGTGCCAGCTCACCGCGGAGTAGCGGGGGCTCCTACGAGCAGTACTTC,CASSPRSSGGSYEQYF
TRBV10-3,few,TRBJ1-5,TRBD1,TGTGCCACCCGACAGGGGCTCCCCGGACCCCAGCATTTT,CATRQGLPGPQHF
TRBV11-2,.,TRBJ2-7,TRBD2,TGTGCCAGCAGCTACGGGACTAGCGGGAGCCGAGGGGGGTACGAGCAGTACTTC,CASSYGTSGSRGGYEQYF
TRBV7-2,few,TRBJ2-2,.,TGTGCCAGTAGCTCAAGTGGCTCCGGGGAGCTGTTTTTT,CASSSSGSGELFF
TRBV2,.,TRBJ2-3,.,TGTGCCAGCAGTGCCCGGACAGCAAGCACAGATACGCAGTATTTT,CASSARTASTDTQYF
TRBV7-9,few,TRBJ2-3,TRBD1,TGTGCCAGCAGCCCAGGGGGAATTAGCACAGATACGCAGTATTTT,CASSPGGISTDTQYF
TRBV7-8,once,TRBJ2-1,TRBD2,TGTGCCAGCAGCCGTAGCGGGACGAGCTCCTACAATGAGCAGTTCTTC,CASSRSGTSSYNEQFF
TRBV29-1,few,TRBJ1-2,.,TGCAGCACTGAGACCAGCCAGGGGCCTTACTATGGCTACACCTTC,CSTETSQGPYYGYTF
TRBV9,few,TRBJ2-1,TRBD2,TGTGCCAGCAGCGTAGCTAGGACTAGCTCTACCGAGCAGTTCTTC,CASSVARTSSTEQFF
TRBV9,.,TRBJ2-7,.,TGTACCAGCAGCCGCCACGAGCAGTACTTC,CTSSRHEQYF
TRBV12-3/TRBV12-4,once,TRBJ2-3,.,TGTGCCAGCAGTTCCCAGACCCTGGGGGCAGATACGCAGTATTTT,CASSSQTLGADTQYF
TRBV6-2/TRBV6-3,few,TRBJ2-7,.,TGTGCCAGCAGCTACAGGGAAGCCTACGAGCAGTACTTC,CASSYREAYEQYF
TRBV9,.,TRBJ2-5,.,TGTGCCAGCAGCGCCGGGCAGTTGGAGACCCAGTACTTC,CASSAGQLETQYF
TRBV18,.,TRBJ2-1,TRBD1,TGTGCCAGCTCTCAGATCCGGGACAGTTCATACAATGAGCAGTTCTTC,CASSQIRDSSYNEQFF
TRBV6-5,few,TRBJ1-2,.,TGTGCCAGCAGTCCGGGTCCAAAGGGGTATGGCTACACCTTC,CASSPGPKGYGYTF
TRBV6-2/TRBV6-3,.,TRBJ1-1,.,TGTGCCACCACGTCGTGGGGTTCTTGGGGCACTGAAGCTTTCTTT,CATTSWGSWGTEAFF
TRBV5-1,many,TRBJ2-7,.,TGCGCCAGCAGCTTGTTTGAGACGGCCTCCTACGAGCAGTACTTC,CASSLFETASYEQYF
TRBV5-1,.,TRBJ1-2,.,TGCGCCAGCAGCTTGGGATACTCGGGGGGAGATGGCTACACCTTC,CASSLGYSGGDGYTF
TRBV20-1,.,TRBJ2-7,.,TGCAGTGCTAGAGGCGAGCAGTACTTC,CSARGEQYF
TRBV19,few,TRBJ1-2,.,TGTGCCAGTAGTAAGAGGGAGCTTGGCTACACCTTC,CASSKRELGYTF
TRBV25-1,once,TRBJ1-1,.,TGTGCCCGCAGTGAATATGCCCAGGGGACGAACACTGAAGCTTTCTTT,CARSEYAQGTNTEAFF
TRBV20-1,.,TRBJ2-1,.,TGCAGAGCTAGAGCCGGGACGCTTACTAATGAGCAGTTCTTC,CRARAGTLTNEQFF
TRBV5-1,.,TRBJ2-2,.,TGCGCCAGCAGCGTAAACAGATATAACACCGGGGAGCTGTTTTTT,CASSVNRYNTGELFF
TRBV28,.,TRBJ1-5,TRBD1,TGTGCCAGCGGCTACCCGGGACAGGCTCTTCAGCCCCAGCATTTT,CASGYPGQALQPQHF
TRBV7-2,.,TRBJ2-3,TRBD2,TGTGCCAGCAGCTACCCCGCGGGAGGGCCAGTCCATACGCAGTATTTT,CASSYPAGGPVHTQYF
TRBV4-2,many,TRBJ2-1,TRBD1,TGTGCCAGCAGCCAAGATCAAACGGGACAGGGAATCAATGAGCAGTTCTTC,CASSQDQTGQGINEQFF
TRBV7-9,.,TRBJ1-4,.,TGTGCCAGCAGCGACGGCGGAGGCGATGAAAAACTGTTTTTT,CASSDGGGDEKLFF
TRBV9,.,TRBJ1-1,.,TGTGCCAGCAGCCCAGGTGACGGATCCTTGGGAGCTTTCTTT,CASSPGDGSLGAFF
TRBV7-2,.,TRBJ2-7,.,TGTGCCAGCAGCCCCCATATGGCCTGCGAGCAGTACTTC,CASSPHMACEQYF